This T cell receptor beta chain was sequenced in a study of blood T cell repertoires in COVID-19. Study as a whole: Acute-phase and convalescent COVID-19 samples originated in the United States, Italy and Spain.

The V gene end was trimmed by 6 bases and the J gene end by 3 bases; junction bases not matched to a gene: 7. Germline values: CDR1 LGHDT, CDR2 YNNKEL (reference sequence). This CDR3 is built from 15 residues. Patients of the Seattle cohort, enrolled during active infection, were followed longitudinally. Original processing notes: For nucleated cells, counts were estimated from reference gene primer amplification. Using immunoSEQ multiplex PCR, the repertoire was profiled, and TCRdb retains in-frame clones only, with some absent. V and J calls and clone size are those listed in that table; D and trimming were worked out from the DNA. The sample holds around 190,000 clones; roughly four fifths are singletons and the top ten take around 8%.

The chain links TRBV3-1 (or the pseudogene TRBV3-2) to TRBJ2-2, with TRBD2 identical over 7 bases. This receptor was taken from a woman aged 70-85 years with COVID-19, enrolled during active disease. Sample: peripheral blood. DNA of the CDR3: TGTGCCAGCAGGCCCCTTGGGAGGGACACCGGGGAGCTGTTTTTT. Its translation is CASRPLGRDTGELFF.